What follows is one T cell receptor beta chain and its context. Time point reported: cycle 4 day 1 (C4D1), after 6 weeks of nivolumab. In every patient, relapse followed autologous stem cell transplantation, while exposure to brentuximab vedotin differed. The CDR3 is made up of 12 amino acids. Trimming removed 6 bases at V and 5 bases at J, with 9 bases between. Germline V gene sequence: CDR1 MDHEN, CDR2 SYDVKM. The data belong to a study of PD-1 blockade in classical Hodgkin lymphoma. Profiling relied on immunoSEQ multiplex PCR, and the TCRdb table lists in-frame clones only, not all of them. Seen here are some 86,000 clones, about nine tenths observed once, and the top ten hold under 3.5%.

The sequence was obtained from a human donor with classical Hodgkin lymphoma. The specimen comprised peripheral blood mononuclear cells (PBMCs), sampled before the fourth cycle of nivolumab. The J gene is TRBJ2-3, the V gene TRBV28, with a possible D match to TRBD1 (6 bases). DNA for the CDR3: TGTGCCAGCAGCCAAGGGGGAGATACGCAGTATTTT. This translates into CASSQGGDTQYF.